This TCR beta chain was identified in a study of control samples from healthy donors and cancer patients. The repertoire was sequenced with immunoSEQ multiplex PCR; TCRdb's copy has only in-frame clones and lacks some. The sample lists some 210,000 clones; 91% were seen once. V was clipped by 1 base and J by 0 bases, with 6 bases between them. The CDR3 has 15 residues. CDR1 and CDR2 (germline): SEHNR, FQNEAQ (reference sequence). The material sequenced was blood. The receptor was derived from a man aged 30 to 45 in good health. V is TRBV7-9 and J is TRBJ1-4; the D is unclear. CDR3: CASSLEQTTNEKLFF. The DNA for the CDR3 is TGTGCCAGCAGCTTAGAACAGACAACTAATGAAAAACTGTTTTTT.